These T cell receptor beta chains were read from a single sample in a study of beta chain features in type 1 diabetes. TCRdb keeps only in-frame clones here, not all; method: immunoSEQ multiplex PCR. The table lists some 500,000 clones, approximately 10% of them singletons. Material for sequencing was naive CD4+ T cells from blood. The receptors were sampled from a woman younger than 30 in good health. CDR3s include the opening cysteine and the closing phenylalanine or tryptophan. Each record gives: V gene, J gene, clone size, D gene, CDR3 DNA, CDR3 protein. D genes are given only for firm matches. The listing skips clone size in some rows; elsewhere it reads once, few, many or a size class.

v_call: TRBV29-1; j_call: TRBJ1-5; clone_size: many; d_call: TRBD1; cdr3_nt: TGCAGCGTTGTGGCAGGGGGGAATCAGCCCCAGCATTTT; cdr3_aa: CSVVAGGNQPQHF
v_call: TRBV7-9; j_call: TRBJ1-1; clone_size: .; d_call: .; cdr3_nt: TGTGCCAGCAGCTTAGCAGGACTGATGAACACTGAAGCTTTCTTT; cdr3_aa: CASSLAGLMNTEAFF
v_call: TRBV7-2; j_call: TRBJ2-5; clone_size: .; d_call: .; cdr3_nt: TGTGCCAGCAGCTCCGTAGGAGGCGAAGACCAAGAGACCCAGTACTTC; cdr3_aa: CASSSVGGEDQETQYF
v_call: TRBV14; j_call: TRBJ2-5; clone_size: once; d_call: TRBD2; cdr3_nt: TGTGCCAGCAGCCAATACCGGGGGGTGGAAGAGACCCAGTACTTC; cdr3_aa: CASSQYRGVEETQYF
v_call: TRBV7-2; j_call: TRBJ2-1; clone_size: few; d_call: .; cdr3_nt: TGTGCCAGCAGCTCATCTAGGGCCTATGAGCAGTTCTTC; cdr3_aa: CASSSSRAYEQFF
v_call: TRBV5-4; j_call: TRBJ2-1; clone_size: .; d_call: .; cdr3_nt: TGTGCCAGCAGCTTGTCTTACAATGAGCAGTTCTTC; cdr3_aa: CASSLSYNEQFF
v_call: TRBV11-2; j_call: TRBJ2-7; clone_size: few; d_call: .; cdr3_nt: TGTGCCAGCAGCTTGGCGACTTCCTACGTGTACGAGCAGTACTTC; cdr3_aa: CASSLATSYVYEQYF
v_call: TRBV7-2; j_call: TRBJ2-3; clone_size: few; d_call: TRBD2; cdr3_nt: TGTGCCAGCAGCTTAAGGATAGCTAGCGGGTACGCAGATACGCAGTATTTT; cdr3_aa: CASSLRIASGYADTQYF
v_call: TRBV5-4; j_call: TRBJ1-4; clone_size: few; d_call: .; cdr3_nt: TGTGCCAGCAGCTTGTACCCCGGGCCTCGGGCTTATGAAAAACTGTTTTTT; cdr3_aa: CASSLYPGPRAYEKLFF
v_call: TRBV5-1; j_call: TRBJ1-2; clone_size: few; d_call: .; cdr3_nt: TGCGCCAGCAGCTTGAGTTCTAACTATGGCTACACCTTC; cdr3_aa: CASSLSSNYGYTF
v_call: TRBV7-3; j_call: TRBJ2-3; clone_size: .; d_call: .; cdr3_nt: TGTGCCAGCAGCCCCGGCAGCTACACAGATACGCAGTATTTT; cdr3_aa: CASSPGSYTDTQYF
v_call: TRBV14; j_call: TRBJ2-7; clone_size: .; d_call: .; cdr3_nt: TGTGCCAGCAGCTTAGACCGGATATCCCCCTACGAGCAGTACTTC; cdr3_aa: CASSLDRISPYEQYF
v_call: TRBV9; j_call: TRBJ1-1; clone_size: few; d_call: TRBD1; cdr3_nt: TGTGCCAGCAGCCCCGGACAGGGCTTGGAGGCTTTCTTT; cdr3_aa: CASSPGQGLEAFF
v_call: TRBV7-2; j_call: TRBJ1-6; clone_size: .; d_call: .; cdr3_nt: TGTGCCAGCAGCTTGGGCATCGCCAGGGGTTCACCCCTCCACTTT; cdr3_aa: CASSLGIARGSPLHF
v_call: TRBV5-4; j_call: TRBJ2-1; clone_size: few; d_call: TRBD1; cdr3_nt: TGTGCCAGCAGCCAAGGATTCGACAGGGCTGATGAGCAGTTCTTC; cdr3_aa: CASSQGFDRADEQFF
v_call: TRBV9; j_call: TRBJ2-1; clone_size: .; d_call: .; cdr3_nt: TGTGCCAGCAACCCGACAGGCTTGTACAATGAGCAGTTCTTC; cdr3_aa: CASNPTGLYNEQFF
v_call: TRBV7-9; j_call: TRBJ2-1; clone_size: .; d_call: .; cdr3_nt: TGTGCCAGCAGCCCAGAGATCAATGAGCAGTTCTTC; cdr3_aa: CASSPEINEQFF